These 32 T cell receptor beta chains were sequenced from one sample in a study of blood T cell repertoires in COVID-19. Some clones are missing from TCRdb's copy, which holds only in-frame ones; the method was immunoSEQ multiplex PCR. This table holds about 48,000 clones, around 88% found once. Sequenced: peripheral blood. The source of these receptors is a human donor in a cohort sampled during active COVID-19.

The J gene is TRBJ2-2, the V gene TRBV5-6; D not resolved. Between the trimmed V and J ends, which lost 4 bases and 4 bases, there was a span of 11 bases. In germline, CDR1 is SGHDT, CDR2 YYEEEE. The CDR3 is 14 residues long. The CDR3 nucleotides read TGTGCCAGCAGCCCCACCGAGAGCACCGGGGAGCTGTTTTTT. Protein sequence: CASSPTESTGELFF. Filled out from reference TRBV5-6 and TRBJ2-2, the complete variable domain reads DAGVTQSPTHLIKTRGQQVTLRCSPKSGHDTVSWYQQALGQGPQFIFQYYEEEERQRGNFPDRFSGHQFPNYSSELNVNALLLGDSALYLCASSPTESTGELFFGEGSRLTVL.

The rearrangement joins TRBV6-1 to TRBJ2-7; D not certain. Germline V lookup: CDR1 MNHNS, CDR2 SASEGT. The CDR3 has 15 residues. V dropped 3 bases and J dropped 0 bases, with 12 bases sitting between them. CDR3 protein: CASSEASASSYEQYF. The DNA for the CDR3 is TGTGCCAGCAGTGAGGCCAGCGCAAGCTCCTACGAGCAGTACTTC.

The chain carries TRBV12-3 or TRBV12-4 and TRBJ1-4; D unresolved. The CDR3 runs to 13 residues. Trimming took off 5 bases at V and 8 bases at J, with 12 bases between the two ends. In DNA form, the CDR3 reads TGTGCCAGCAGTAAAAACAACGGGGAAAAACTGTTTTTT. Protein sequence: CASSKNNGEKLFF.

The chain links TRBV9 to TRBJ2-2, with 7 nucleotides matching TRBD1. The CDR3 has 15 amino acids. In germline, CDR1 is SGDLS, CDR2 YYNGEE. Trimming took 4 bases from V and 6 from J; bases not matched to a gene: 9. The CDR3 DNA reads TGTGCCAGCAGCCCAAGGACAGGATACTCCGGGGAGCTGTTTTTT. Translating gives CASSPRTGYSGELFF.

V is TRBV25-1 and J is TRBJ2-2; tentative D call: TRBD1 (6 bases). Germline CDR1 is MGHDK and CDR2 is SYGVNS. The CDR3 sequence is 14 residues long. The germline V and J ends were trimmed by 7 bases and 2 bases, with 11 bases remaining between them. The CDR3 nucleotides are TGTGCCAGCATGGGACACTATAACACCGGGGAGCTGTTTTTT. Translating it yields CASMGHYNTGELFF.

This chain uses TRBV10-3 with TRBJ2-3; 14 bases are a match to TRBD2. After removal of 4 bases from V and 8 bases from J, the junction contained 11 bases not matched to a gene. The CDR3 totals 17 residues. From germline, CDR1 is ENHRY and CDR2 SYGVKD. CDR3 sequence (DNA): TGTGCCATCAGTGGGACTAGCGGGGGGCTTGGATTTGGTACGCAGTATTTT. This gives the protein CAISGTSGGLGFGTQYF.

The chain joins TRBV6-1 to TRBJ2-7; maybe TRBD1 (5 bases). Germline V gene lookup returns CDR1 MNHNS and CDR2 SASEGT. Between the trimmed V and J ends, which lost 1 base and 2 bases, there was a span of 12 bases. The CDR3 has 15 residues. CDR3 in DNA: TGTGCCAGCAGTGAAGGTAGGGGTAGGACCTACGAGCAGTACTTC. Its protein product is CASSEGRGRTYEQYF.

The chain recombines TRBV27 with TRBJ2-7; 10 bases are a match to TRBD2. Losses at the gene ends were 4 bases for V and 1 base for J; bases not matched to a gene: 4. Germline lookup yields CDR1 MNHEY and CDR2 SMNVEV (reference sequence). The CDR3 loop spans 15 amino acids. The CDR3 DNA reads TGTGCCAGCAGTTCTACTAGCGGGGCTTCCTACGAGCAGTACTTC. The encoded protein is CASSSTSGASYEQYF.

The J gene is TRBJ2-1, the V gene TRBV7-6, with 11 bases lining up with TRBD1. CDR3 size: 15 residues. Trimming removed 5 bases from V and 9 bases from J; junction bases left unmatched: 9. Germline lookup yields CDR1 SGHVS and CDR2 FNYEAQ. The CDR3, as DNA: TGTGCCAGCAGCATCCGGGACAGGGGGGTTGGTGAGCAGTTCTTC. Protein product: CASSIRDRGVGEQFF.

The chain combines TRBV9 with TRBJ2-1, with 12 bases matching TRBD2. Germline V gene lookup returns CDR1 SGDLS and CDR2 YYNGEE. V shed 3 bases and J 7 bases; nucleotides not matched to a gene: 11. This CDR3 comprises 17 residues. The DNA of the CDR3 is TGTGCCAGCAGCGCACCACTTAGGACTAGCGGGGTGAATGAGCAGTTCTTC. Its translation: CASSAPLRTSGVNEQFF.

The chain uses TRBV2 and TRBJ1-2; TRBD1 matches 10 bases. The CDR3 consists of 14 residues. Germline loops: CDR1 SNHLY, CDR2 FYNNEI. Unmatched junction bases numbered 11, after V lost 8 bases and J lost 8 bases. The CDR3 loop reads CASRKTGGVEGYTF. In nucleotides, the CDR3 is TGTGCCAGCCGTAAGACAGGGGGCGTAGAGGGCTACACCTTC.

This clone was counted between two and nine times. This rearrangement joins TRBV19 to TRBJ1-6, with a possible D match to TRBD1 (6 bases). The V and J ends lost 9 bases and 8 bases respectively, with 11 bases between them. Germline lookup yields CDR1 LNHDA and CDR2 SQIVND (reference sequence). The CDR3 extends over 12 amino acids. The CDR3 protein is CASNRAHSPLHF. The CDR3 nucleotides read TGTGCCAGCAACAGGGCCCATTCACCCCTCCACTTT.

This sequence joins TRBV6-2 or TRBV6-3 and TRBJ2-7, with D maybe TRBD2 (7 bases). The CDR3 is made up of 16 amino acids. The germline V and J ends were trimmed by 2 bases and 2 bases, with 16 bases remaining between them. Germline V lookup: CDR1 MNHEY, CDR2 SVGEGT. This chain's CDR3 is CASSYGGGAPPYEQYF. CDR3 in DNA: TGTGCCAGCAGTTACGGTGGGGGGGCCCCCCCCTACGAGCAGTACTTC.

This chain links TRBV11-2 with TRBJ2-1; D is uncertain. The germline gives CDR1 SGHAT, CDR2 FQNNGV. With 3 bases removed from V and 5 bases from J, the gap between germline ends came to 5 bases. This CDR3 comprises 12 residues. The CDR3, as DNA: TGTGCCAGCAGCTTCGCAGACAATGAGCAGTTCTTC. Amino acids: CASSFADNEQFF.

The chain has TRBV7-6 and TRBJ2-6; 7 positions agree with TRBD1. J lost 2 bases, V lost 5 bases, and 3 bases had no gene match. From germline, CDR1 is SGHVS and CDR2 FNYEAQ. The CDR3 runs 15 residues. In nucleotides, the CDR3 is TGTGCCAGCAGCCCCGGGACAGCTGGGGCCAACGTCCTGACTTTC. Translated: CASSPGTAGANVLTF. Full variable domain (remainder filled in from reference TRBV7-6 and TRBJ2-6): GAGVSQSPRYKVTKRGQDVALRCDPISGHVSLYWYRQALGQGPEFLTYFNYEAQQDKSGLPNDRFSAERPEGSISTLTIQRTEQRDSAMYRCASSPGTAGANVLTFGAGSRLTVL.

The J gene is TRBJ2-4, the V gene TRBV13; 11 bases fit TRBD2. The trim removed 0 bases at V and 9 bases at J, leaving 7 bases unmatched. Germline CDR1 PRHDT, CDR2 FYEKMQ (reference sequence). CDR3 length: 16 residues. CDR3 in DNA: TGTGCCAGCAGCTTAGGACTAGCGGGGGCCCTTAGCATTCAGTACTTC. It translates to CASSLGLAGALSIQYF.

This clone showed up just a few times. V gene TRBV6-5 combines with J gene TRBJ2-7, with 7 bases that match TRBD1. J was trimmed by 6 bases and V by 2 bases; bases with no gene match: 4. Germline V gene lookup returns CDR1 MNHEY and CDR2 SVGAGI. The CDR3 is 13 amino acids. CDR3: CASSYPGQAEQYF. CDR3 in DNA: TGTGCCAGCAGTTACCCTGGACAGGCCGAGCAGTACTTC.

This chain joins TRBV6-2 or TRBV6-3 and TRBJ1-6; 9 positions match TRBD1. V dropped 6 bases and J dropped 8; count of bases not matched to a gene: 11. This CDR3 is 16 amino acids long. Per germline, CDR1 MNHEY and CDR2 SVGEGT. CDR3 loop: CASSHRGTGPDSPLHF. CDR3 in DNA: TGTGCCAGCAGCCATAGAGGGACAGGGCCCGATTCACCCCTCCACTTT.

This rearrangement joins TRBV5-4 to TRBJ1-1; D might be TRBD1 (5 bases). The CDR3 covers 15 residues. Germline V gene lookup returns CDR1 SGHNT and CDR2 YYREEE (reference sequence). The V and J ends lost 0 bases and 6 bases respectively, with 15 bases between them. The CDR3 reads CASSLDGTKSSEAFF. The DNA of the CDR3 is TGTGCCAGCAGCTTGGACGGGACTAAATCTTCTGAAGCTTTCTTT.

This chain links TRBV5-1 with TRBJ2-2, with TRBD1 matching 8 bases. CDR1 SGHRS and CDR2 YFSETQ come from the germline V gene. The CDR3 has 13 amino acids. J gave up 6 bases and V 5 bases, and 3 bases lay outside the gene matches. This chain's CDR3 is CASSPGGPGELFF. The CDR3 nucleotides are TGCGCCAGCAGTCCAGGGGGCCCCGGGGAGCTGTTTTTT.

Remarks on this clone: The junction does not match germline at one end; this may be a read error. V gene TRBV7-7 combines with J gene TRBJ2-2; maybe TRBD2 (5 bases). Germline lookup yields CDR1 SSHAT and CDR2 FNYEAQ (reference sequence). This CDR3 has 15 amino acids. CDR3 protein: CASSLDVGSTGELFF. CDR3 nucleotide sequence: TGTGCTAGCAGCTTAGATGTTGGGAGCACCGGGGAGCTGTTTTTT. The whole variable domain, remainder taken from reference TRBV7-7 and TRBJ2-2, is GAGVSQSPRYKVTKRGQDVTLRCDPISSHATLYWYQQALGQGPEFLTYFNYEAQPDKSGLPSDRFSAERPEGSISTLTIQRTEQRDSAMYRCASSLDVGSTGELFFGEGSRLTVL.

The rearrangement links TRBV29-1 to TRBJ1-2, with 8 bases that match TRBD1. CDR1 and CDR2 (germline): SQVTM, ANQGSEA. The CDR3 contains 14 residues. V lost 6 bases to trimming and J lost 4 bases; unmatched junction nucleotides: 10. This chain's CDR3 is CSVDQGARSYGYTF. DNA of the CDR3: TGCAGCGTGGACCAGGGGGCGCGGAGCTATGGCTACACCTTC.

This chain uses TRBV28 with TRBJ2-5; 11 bases align to TRBD2. The V gene's germline CDR1 is MDHEN and CDR2 SYDVKM. The CDR3 runs 15 residues. Germline trimming cut 3 bases from V and 4 bases from J; bases unmatched to any gene: 4. DNA for the CDR3: TGTGCCAGCAGTTTCAGGGGACTAGCGGCAGAGACCCAGTACTTC. Its translation is CASSFRGLAAETQYF.

The chain carries TRBV4-1 and TRBJ2-2, with TRBD1 matching over 8 bases. The J segment lost 4 bases and the V segment lost 2 bases, leaving 9 bases of the junction unmatched. The length of the CDR3 is 17 residues. Per germline, CDR1 MGHRA and CDR2 YSYEKL. This chain's CDR3 is CASSQSQGAGTTGELFF. In DNA form, the CDR3 reads TGCGCCAGCAGCCAATCTCAGGGGGCAGGGACCACCGGGGAGCTGTTTTTT.

The chain employs TRBV18 and TRBJ2-7; a possible D gene is TRBD1 (6 bases). This CDR3 spans 16 amino acids. V was clipped by 6 bases and J by 0 bases, with 18 bases between them. Per the germline V gene, CDR1 is KGHSH and CDR2 is LQKENI. CDR3 sequence reads: CASSLGWDIPSYEQYF. The CDR3 coding sequence is TGTGCCAGCTCCTTGGGCTGGGACATTCCCTCCTACGAGCAGTACTTC.

This chain links TRBV18 with TRBJ2-7; TRBD2 is a possible D gene (5 bases). V was cut by 2 bases and J by 4 bases, with 9 bases left in between. The CDR3 covers 13 residues. From germline, CDR1 is KGHSH and CDR2 LQKENI. The CDR3 spells CASSPIPGYEQYF. CDR3 in DNA: TGTGCCAGCTCACCAATTCCGGGATACGAGCAGTACTTC.

The chain carries TRBV5-1 and TRBJ2-1; 9 nucleotides line up with TRBD2. J lost 9 bases, V lost 3 bases, and 4 bases had no gene match. The CDR3 sequence is 13 residues long. Per the germline V gene, CDR1 is SGHRS and CDR2 is YFSETQ. The CDR3 bases are TGCGCCAGCAGCTCTACTAGCGGGCTTGAGCAGTTCTTC. Translation gives CASSSTSGLEQFF.

This chain connects TRBV5-1 to TRBJ2-7; 7 bases map to TRBD1. V shed 0 bases, J shed 5 bases, and the junction held 8 bases outside the gene matches. CDR3 length: 15 residues. CDR1 and CDR2 from the germline V gene are SGHRS and YFSETQ. The CDR3 sequence: CASSLGQGLVHEQYF. CDR3 sequence (DNA): TGCGCCAGCAGCTTGGGACAGGGATTGGTCCACGAGCAGTACTTC.

The V and J genes are TRBV6-1 and TRBJ1-2; D is ambiguous. CDR1 is MNHNS, CDR2 SASEGT, per germline. The CDR3 extends over 16 amino acids. V dropped 0 bases and J dropped 7 bases, with 18 bases sitting between them. The CDR3 nucleotides read TGTGCCAGCAGTGAAGCTTCGCGGTGGAGTTCTCTTGGCTACACCTTC. Residues: CASSEASRWSSLGYTF.

V is TRBV10-2 and J is TRBJ1-4; D is perhaps TRBD1 (5 bases). This CDR3 has 13 residues. V lost 5 bases and J lost 2, with 6 bases in between. In germline, CDR1 is WSHSY, CDR2 SAAADI. The CDR3 DNA is TGCGCCAGCAGTCGGGGGACTAATGAAAAACTGTTTTTT. Its protein product is CASSRGTNEKLFF.

V gene TRBV19 combines with J gene TRBJ1-4, with D maybe TRBD1 (5 bases). Germline V CDR1 and CDR2: LNHDA, SQIVND (reference sequence). This CDR3 is built from 14 residues. Between the trimmed V and J ends, which lost 3 bases and 7 bases, there was a span of 12 bases. The CDR3 is CASSIGGKTEKLFF. CDR3 sequence (DNA): TGTGCCAGTAGTATCGGGGGAAAGACTGAAAAACTGTTTTTT. The full variable domain, rest sourced from reference TRBV19 and TRBJ1-4, is DGGITQSPKYLFRKEGQNVTLSCEQNLNHDAMYWYRQDPGQGLRLIYYSQIVNDFQKGDIAEGYSVSREKKESFPLTVTSAQKNPTAFYLCASSIGGKTEKLFFGSGTQLSVL.

This rearrangement joins TRBV7-9 to TRBJ1-5, with D possibly being TRBD1 (5 bases). Trimming removed 8 bases at V and 4 bases at J, with 9 bases between. The CDR3 covers 12 residues. CDR1 is SEHNR, CDR2 FQNEAQ, per germline (reference sequence). CDR3 sequence (DNA): TGTGCCAGCGGATCAGGGAATCAGCCCCAGCATTTT. This gives the protein CASGSGNQPQHF.